A single sample gave rise to the 9 T cell receptor beta chains below, sequenced in a study of post-analysis software for immune sequencing data. General study findings and limits: A few TRBV segments appeared more often in patients than in controls, and TRBV5-6, TRBV5-1 and TRBV20-1 were among these.

The TCR beta cDNA libraries carried unique molecular identifiers. TCRdb reprocessed the PCR reads with MiXCR, giving one entry per CDR3 protein. The table has almost 700,000 distinct CDR3 sequences, over 45% seen once. Their specific antigens are unknown. Source material: blood. The receptor source for this set is a girl aged 2-10 years with multiple sclerosis.

The CDR3 nucleotides read TGTGCCAGCAGCTTTGGGGGGACAGGAGGTGGCTACACCTTC. The encoded protein is CASSFGGTGGGYTF. The chain links TRBV7-2 to TRBJ1-2, with TRBD1 matching 8 bases. J gave up 7 bases and V 3 bases, and 7 bases lay outside the gene matches. From germline, CDR1 is SGHTA and CDR2 FQGNSA. This CDR3 is 14 amino acids long. The complete variable domain, with remaining parts taken from reference TRBV7-2 and TRBJ1-2, reads GAGVSQSPSNKVTEKGKDVELRCDPISGHTALYWYRQSLGQGLEFLIYFQGNSAPDKSGLPSDRFSAERTGGSVSTLTIQRTQQEDSAVYLCASSFGGTGGGYTFGSGTRLTVV.

The rearrangement joins TRBV15 to TRBJ1-1; D gene uncertain. CDR1 is LNHNV and CDR2 is YYDKDF in the germline V gene (reference sequence). The V end was cut by 1 base, the J end by 2 bases, with 5 bases between. CDR3 size: 13 residues. For the CDR3, the DNA is TGTGCCACCAGCAGAGCAGGTAACACTGAAGCTTTCTTT. Amino acids: CATSRAGNTEAFF.

The chain uses TRBV11-2 and TRBJ2-1; TRBD1 matches 9 bases. Germline V gene sequence: CDR1 SGHAT, CDR2 FQNNGV. This CDR3 spans 15 amino acids. V shed 3 bases and J 9 bases; nucleotides not matched to a gene: 9. The CDR3 reads CASSFRTGGIGEQFF. As DNA, the CDR3 is TGTGCCAGCAGCTTCCGCACAGGGGGCATCGGTGAGCAGTTCTTC.

The CDR3 DNA is TGTGCCAGCAGTCCCCTAAGCGGGGTTGTGAGAACAGATACGCAGTATTTT. This codes for CASSPLSGVVRTDTQYF. The genes are TRBV12-3 or TRBV12-4 and TRBJ2-3; the match to TRBD2 covers 7 bases. This CDR3 region has 17 residues. J was trimmed by 3 bases and V by 5 bases; bases with no gene match: 14.

This chain connects TRBV20-1 to TRBJ2-3; D gene ambiguous. This CDR3 spans 12 amino acids. Trimming left V 6 bases short and J 6 bases short, with 13 bases between. The germline CDR1 and CDR2 sequences are DFQATT and SNEGSKA (reference sequence). The CDR3 DNA is TGCAGTGCGATAAGGGCGCGGGATACGCAGTATTTT. Translating it yields CSAIRARDTQYF.

This clonotype was counted only a few times. The DNA for the CDR3 is TGTGCCAGCAGCCGGGACGGCGGGGGAAACGCAGATACGCAGTATTTT. As protein: CASSRDGGGNADTQYF. The chain uses TRBV7-2 and TRBJ2-3; 7 bases agree with TRBD2. V lost 5 bases, J lost 4 bases, and 12 bases stayed unmatched. CDR1 SGHTA and CDR2 FQGNSA come from the germline V gene. CDR3 length: 16 residues.

This clonotype has more than one count but fewer than ten. The rearrangement links TRBV6-1 to TRBJ2-1, with D possibly TRBD2 on 7 matching bases. Trimming took 7 bases from V and 4 from J, leaving 17 bases between them. The CDR3 extends over 15 amino acids. Per germline, CDR1 MNHNS and CDR2 SASEGT. This chain's CDR3 is CASTRGEGVYNEQFF. CDR3 DNA: TGTGCCAGCACTCGGGGGGAGGGGGTGTACAATGAGCAGTTCTTC.

This clonotype was counted only a few times. This chain joins TRBV7-2 and TRBJ2-4; weak D call: TRBD2 (6 bases). The J call may not be correct, given that the DNA end is closer to TRBJ2-7. This CDR3 is 14 amino acids long. Per the germline V gene, CDR1 is SGHTA and CDR2 is FQGNSA. The CDR3, as DNA: TGTGCCAGCAGCTTAGCCTGGAGGGAGGACGAGCAGTACTTC. It encodes CASSLAWREDEQYF.

This clonotype occurred a few times. J is TRBJ1-1 and V is TRBV20-1, with TRBD1 identical over 9 bases. Looked up from germline, CDR1 is DFQATT and CDR2 is SNEGSKA (reference sequence). V lost 5 bases to trimming and J lost 6 bases; unmatched junction nucleotides: 7. The CDR3 length is 13 residues. The CDR3 DNA reads as TGCAGTGCTGGGACAGGGCCTAGGGCTGAAGCTTTCTTT. It specifies CSAGTGPRAEAFF.